Reported below is one TCR beta chain. This clone was recorded a few times. This receptor's antigen is unknown. No base quality information exists; no much larger clone differs at one position. The data derive from a study of sequential checkpoint blockade in melanoma (dated by TCRdb to the late 2010s). Notes on the research overall: In a 1:1 randomization, patients received either first-line nivolumab then ipilimumab (arm A) or ipilimumab then nivolumab (arm B). Maintenance nivolumab came after each of the two trial sequences. Overall study outcomes, separate from this receptor: The model for predicting response that combines TCR metrics with mutation burden needs to be validated in larger, independent patient cohorts.

As encoded in the germline V gene, CDR1 is SNHLY while CDR2 is FYNNEI. V is clipped by 2 bases and J by 3 bases, and the sequence between their germline boundaries is 17 bases long. There are 16 amino acids in the CDR3, from cysteine to phenylalanine inclusive. Only CDR3 DNA remains: 48 bases, in frame from the first base. The immunoSEQ Assay was used to immunosequence TCRbeta CDR3 regions from genomic DNA. Before high-throughput sequencing, genomic DNA was amplified using bias-controlled multiplex PCR. The published analysis was carried out like this. To quantify the absolute abundance of each unique TCRbeta CDR3 region, the sequences were collapsed and filtered. Clonality, defined as 1 minus Pielou's evenness, was calculated using only productive rearrangements. A previously published method was used to identify clones whose frequencies were significantly greater in on-treatment samples than in baseline samples. TCRdb took over this immuneACCESS table, retaining in-frame rearrangements with V and J assigned. Such tables are incomplete; in checked studies, under half of the missing clones stem from an unresolved V gene, and the remainder is unexplained. From that table come the V and J calls and clone size; the DNA was used to work out D and trimming. For this sample the table gives approximately 37,000 clones, of which 84% were detected only once. The ten largest clonotypes hold approximately 6% of the sample.

The treatment or condition label, read with the paper, signifies: randomized to nivolumab then ipilimumab (arm A) or the reverse (arm B). Prior DNA-damaging chemotherapy had not been received by any trial patient. On a FACS Aria II flow cytometer, live CD3+CD8+ cells that were negative for CD19 and CD56 were sorted from thawed PBMCs. CheckMate 064, a randomized, open-label phase II trial of sequential checkpoint blockade, was the source of the samples, all of which came from patients with melanoma. Peripheral blood mononuclear cells were collected by leukapheresis, purified using Ficoll-Paque, and frozen in human serum containing 10% DMSO. Right after sorting, the blood CD3+CD8+ cells were verified to be >95% pure, and DNA extraction followed.

Sample: CD8+ T cells sorted from blood (inferred from file names), taken from a patient given nivolumab and ipilimumab in sequence. This receptor was identified in a human donor with melanoma. Rearrangement joined TRBV2 to TRBJ2-7, and possibly TRBD2, on 6 matching bases. Here is the DNA: TGTGCCAGCAGTGAAAGCCGACTAGTGGGACTCTACGAGCAGTACTTC. It translates as CASSESRLVGLYEQYF.